These 27 T cell receptor beta chains were all obtained from the same sample, sequenced in a study of cytomegalovirus exposure and HLA in healthy donors. Primers included in the PCR were 60 Vbeta and 13 Jbeta primers. Clones were read by immunoSEQ multiplex PCR, and TCRdb kept only the in-frame ones, dropping some. This table holds under 250,000 clones, about 80% found once. The specimen was PBMCs. The receptors shown here come from a woman between 25 and 40 years old in good health and CMV-seropositive.

This clone was observed a few times. The J gene is TRBJ2-2, the V gene TRBV5-4; D might be TRBD2 (6 bases). V lost 0 bases and J 4 bases, leaving 13 bases between the germline ends. The CDR3 consists of 16 residues. The V gene's germline CDR1 is SGHNT and CDR2 YYREEE (reference sequence). CDR3 sequence reads: CASSLGGAAGTGELFF. The CDR3, as DNA: TGTGCCAGCAGCTTGGGCGGGGCAGCGGGCACCGGGGAGCTGTTTTTT.

The chain carries TRBV7-2 and TRBJ1-1, with 11 bases that match TRBD1. V trimming: 6 bases; J trimming: 7 bases; junction bases outside the gene matches: 7. Germline lookup yields CDR1 SGHTA and CDR2 FQGNSA. The CDR3 sequence is 14 residues long. This CDR3 reads CASRGQGVLGEAFF. CDR3 DNA sequence: TGTGCCAGCAGGGGACAGGGGGTTTTGGGTGAAGCTTTCTTT. Based on the CDR3 plus reference TRBV7-2 and TRBJ1-1, the full variable domain is GAGVSQSPSNKVTEKGKDVELRCDPISGHTALYWYRQSLGQGLEFLIYFQGNSAPDKSGLPSDRFSAERTGGSVSTLTIQRTQQEDSAVYLCASRGQGVLGEAFFGQGTRLTVV.

The gene calls are TRBV5-1 and TRBJ2-2; D gene ambiguous. Germline V gene lookup returns CDR1 SGHRS and CDR2 YFSETQ. Trimming removed 2 bases at V and 1 base at J, with 21 bases between. CDR3 size: 19 residues. The CDR3 nucleotides are TGCGCCAGCAGCTTCGGGTGGTCCTTCGGCCGGCGGAACACCGGGGAGCTGTTTTTT. Translation: CASSFGWSFGRRNTGELFF.

This clone has only a few counts. This sequence joins TRBV2 and TRBJ2-1; D is ambiguous. CDR1 and CDR2 from the germline V gene are SNHLY and FYNNEI. V lost 7 bases, J lost 4 bases, and 8 bases lay in between. This CDR3 contains 12 residues. The CDR3 loop reads CASTGDYNEQFF. DNA of the CDR3: TGTGCCAGCACTGGAGATTACAATGAGCAGTTCTTC. The variable domain in full, completed from reference TRBV2 and TRBJ2-1, reads EPEVTQTPSHQVTQMGQEVILRCVPISNHLYFYWYRQILGQKVEFLVSFYNNEISEKSEIFDDQFSVERPDGSNFTLKIRSTKLEDSAMYFCASTGDYNEQFFGPGTRLTVL.

CDR3 bases: TGTGCCAGCAGTTACCAGAGGGACACCGGGGAGCTGTTTTTT. Its protein is CASSYQRDTGELFF. The chain links TRBV6-5 to TRBJ2-2; possibly TRBD2 for D (5 bases). Trimming left V 2 bases short and J 3 bases short, with 7 bases between. Germline V gene lookup returns CDR1 MNHEY and CDR2 SVGAGI. The CDR3 is made up of 14 amino acids.

This clone was seen once. The V gene is TRBV29-1, the J gene TRBJ2-1, with TRBD2 identical over 8 bases. CDR3 length: 13 residues. CDR1 is SQVTM, CDR2 ANQGSEA, per germline. Trimming took 3 bases from V and 3 from J; bases not matched to a gene: 1. The CDR3 DNA follows: TGCAGCGTTGATGGGACTAGCTACAATGAGCAGTTCTTC. Protein: CSVDGTSYNEQFF.

This chain joins TRBV6-6 and TRBJ2-1; 9 bases agree with TRBD2. Germline V lookup: CDR1 MNHNY, CDR2 SVGAGI (reference sequence). V was pared by 2 bases and J by 3 bases, with 5 bases of the junction left unmatched. The CDR3 is 16 residues long. The CDR3 reads CASSYASLAGYNEQFF. The CDR3 nucleotides read TGTGCCAGCAGTTACGCCTCACTAGCGGGCTACAATGAGCAGTTCTTC.

This rearrangement joins TRBV4-1 to TRBJ1-1; D is uncertain. The CDR3 extends over 12 amino acids. Per germline, CDR1 MGHRA and CDR2 YSYEKL. V shed 2 bases and J shed 8 bases, with 9 bases lying between them. The CDR3 bases are TGCGCCAGCAGCCAAATTCGGGAGGAAGCTTTCTTT. Translation: CASSQIREEAFF.

This clone came up a few times. This chain links TRBV5-6 with TRBJ2-5, with 8 bases fitting TRBD1. CDR1 and CDR2 from the germline V gene are SGHDT and YYEEEE. The V and J ends lost 4 bases and 7 bases, in that order; junction bases with no gene match: 9. The CDR3 runs to 14 residues. Here the CDR3 reads CASSATGVGGTQYF. CDR3 in DNA: TGTGCCAGCAGCGCGACAGGGGTAGGAGGGACCCAGTACTTC.

V is TRBV4-1 and J is TRBJ2-3, with 7 nucleotides matching TRBD1. The CDR3 has 16 residues. V lost 3 bases and J lost 4; bases outside the gene matches: 10. Germline values: CDR1 MGHRA, CDR2 YSYEKL. The CDR3 sequence is CASSQNTGAGADTQYF. CDR3 DNA sequence: TGCGCCAGCAGCCAGAATACAGGGGCCGGGGCAGATACGCAGTATTTT.

This sequence joins TRBV2 and TRBJ2-7; 10 bases agree with TRBD2. In germline, CDR1 is SNHLY, CDR2 FYNNEI. The V segment lost 11 bases and the J segment 3 bases; nucleotides outside the gene matches: 7. This CDR3 is 13 amino acids long. The CDR3 DNA sequence: TGTGCCGGAGGACTAGCGGATAACTACGAGCAGTACTTC. Translation gives CAGGLADNYEQYF.

The chain links TRBV13 to TRBJ1-4; TRBD1 might be the D (6 bases). This CDR3 has 16 amino acids. The germline CDR1 and CDR2 sequences are PRHDT and FYEKMQ (reference sequence). The ends were cut back, 3 bases at V and 0 bases at J, with 11 bases in the middle. For the CDR3, the DNA is TGTGCCAGCAGCTTCGGGACACCTACAACTAATGAAAAACTGTTTTTT. Amino acid sequence: CASSFGTPTTNEKLFF.

The V call is TRBV13, the J call TRBJ2-3; tentatively, D is TRBD2 (6 bases). CDR3 length: 15 residues. The germline CDR1 and CDR2 sequences are PRHDT and FYEKMQ (reference sequence). Between the trimmed V and J ends, which lost 4 bases and 0 bases, there was a span of 11 bases. The DNA for the CDR3 is TGTGCCAGCAGCTCCGGGACTGCTAGCACAGATACGCAGTATTTT. This translates into CASSSGTASTDTQYF.

V gene TRBV27 combines with J gene TRBJ2-1; 7 bases agree with TRBD2. The CDR3 length is 15 residues. In germline, CDR1 is MNHEY, CDR2 SMNVEV (reference sequence). The trim removed 6 bases at V and 3 bases at J, leaving 8 bases unmatched. CDR3 loop: CASSAPQRGYNEQFF. CDR3 DNA sequence: TGTGCCAGCAGCGCCCCACAGCGGGGCTACAATGAGCAGTTCTTC.

This sequence joins TRBV7-7 and TRBJ2-3, with D maybe TRBD1 (5 bases). From germline, CDR1 is SSHAT and CDR2 FNYEAQ (reference sequence). This CDR3 has 15 residues. With 1 base removed from V and 6 bases from J, the gap between germline ends came to 14 bases. The DNA for the CDR3 is TGTGCCAGCAGCTTAGGGGCAGGGCCTCGGGATACGCAGTATTTT. Translating gives CASSLGAGPRDTQYF. The whole variable domain, filled in from reference TRBV7-7 and TRBJ2-3, reads GAGVSQSPRYKVTKRGQDVTLRCDPISSHATLYWYQQALGQGPEFLTYFNYEAQPDKSGLPSDRFSAERPEGSISTLTIQRTEQRDSAMYRCASSLGAGPRDTQYFGPGTRLTVL.

DNA for the CDR3: TGTGCCAGCTCCCTGATCGGGGAGAACACCGGGGAGCTGTTTTTT. It is translated as CASSLIGENTGELFF. The chain combines TRBV18 with TRBJ2-2; weak D call: TRBD2 (5 bases). Germline V gene lookup returns CDR1 KGHSH and CDR2 LQKENI. The CDR3 runs to 15 residues. The V gene lost 6 bases and the J gene lost 1 base, with 12 bases spanning the gap.

Details on this clone: A read error may produce the germline difference seen at one junction end. The chain couples TRBV6-5 to TRBJ1-1, with D hard to call. The CDR3 loop spans 13 amino acids. CDR1 MNHEY and CDR2 SVGAGI come from the germline V gene. The CDR3 region is CANSYGFRAEAFF. CDR3 bases: TGTGCCAACAGTTACGGGTTTCGGGCTGAAGCTTTCTTT.

The chain uses TRBV6-4 and TRBJ1-2, with 8 bases that match TRBD1. This CDR3 has 14 amino acids. The V gene's germline CDR1 is MRHNA and CDR2 SNTAGT. V shed 7 bases, J shed 8 bases, and the junction held 12 bases outside the gene matches. CDR3 region: CASKPGQASRGYTF. Written as DNA, the CDR3 is TGTGCCAGCAAACCGGGACAGGCTTCACGCGGCTACACCTTC.

This chain connects TRBV7-9 to TRBJ1-1; 7 bases line up with TRBD1. The V gene end was trimmed by 2 bases and the J gene end by 0 bases; junction bases not matched to a gene: 9. CDR1 and CDR2 (germline): SEHNR, FQNEAQ (reference sequence). This CDR3 is 17 amino acids long. CDR3 coding DNA: TGTGCCAGCAGCTTACGGGAGGGGGCTATCCTGAACACTGAAGCTTTCTTT. This gives the protein CASSLREGAILNTEAFF.

CDR3: CASRTAPGTGDSPLHF. CDR3 nucleotide sequence: TGTGCCAGCCGCACCGCGCCCGGGACAGGTGATTCACCCCTCCACTTT. The chain carries TRBV2 and TRBJ1-6, with TRBD1 matching 8 bases. The CDR3 has 16 amino acids. After removal of 8 bases from V and 8 bases from J, the junction contained 14 bases not matched to a gene. Germline CDR1 SNHLY, CDR2 FYNNEI.

This chain connects TRBV9 to TRBJ2-5; TRBD2 matches at 11 bases. V lost 0 bases, J lost 1 base, and 8 bases stayed unmatched. Germline assignment: CDR1 SGDLS and CDR2 YYNGEE. CDR3 length: 18 amino acids. The CDR3 reads CASSVGLAGGRAQETQYF. As DNA, the CDR3 is TGTGCCAGCAGCGTAGGCCTAGCGGGGGGCCGAGCCCAAGAGACCCAGTACTTC.

This clone has more than one count but fewer than ten. Other nucleotide sequences in the sample specify the same CDR3. The chain recombines TRBV7-2 with TRBJ1-2; possible D gene TRBD1, 5 bases. CDR1 is SGHTA and CDR2 is FQGNSA in the germline V gene. The CDR3 spans 13 residues. With 4 bases removed from V and 3 bases from J, the gap between germline ends came to 9 bases. CDR3 sequence (DNA): TGTGCCAGCAGCTACAGGCAGGACTATGGCTACACCTTC. As protein: CASSYRQDYGYTF.

The chain has TRBV7-8 and TRBJ2-2, with D tentatively TRBD1 (5 bases). Germline assignment: CDR1 SGHVS and CDR2 FQNEAQ. V lost 5 bases, J lost 4 bases, and 11 bases lay in between. The CDR3 is 14 residues long. CDR3 region: CASSQGHFTGELFF. CDR3 sequence (DNA): TGTGCCAGCAGCCAAGGACACTTCACCGGGGAGCTGTTTTTT.

This clone came up a few times. V gene TRBV5-4 combines with J gene TRBJ1-2; possibly TRBD1 for D (5 bases). CDR3 length: 15 amino acids. The germline V gene has CDR1 SGHNT and CDR2 YYREEE (reference sequence). The V end lost 7 bases, the J end lost 2 bases, and 18 bases lay between the germline ends. CDR3 DNA: TGTGCCAGCTGTAGTGAGACAGAACCCAACTATGGCTACACCTTC. Protein product: CASCSETEPNYGYTF.

The chain recombines TRBV11-2 with TRBJ1-6; D is unresolved. The CDR3 totals 16 residues. Trimming left V 5 bases short and J 7 bases short, with 18 bases between. The germline CDR1 and CDR2 sequences are SGHAT and FQNNGV. As DNA, the CDR3 is TGTGCCAGCAGCCCTGCCCCCGGGGTTTTGAATTCACCCCTCCACTTT. It yields the protein CASSPAPGVLNSPLHF.

The chain has TRBV5-1 and TRBJ1-2; 9 positions agree with TRBD1. The CDR3 is 15 amino acids. Trimming took 2 bases from V and 4 from J; bases not matched to a gene: 6. Per germline, CDR1 SGHRS and CDR2 YFSETQ. CDR3 protein: CASSLGQGQSYGYTF. CDR3 DNA: TGCGCCAGCAGCTTAGGACAGGGGCAATCCTATGGCTACACCTTC.

This clone has just one count. The V and J genes are TRBV6-6 and TRBJ2-7, with 12 bases fitting TRBD2. The trim removed 6 bases at V and 5 bases at J, leaving 8 bases unmatched. The CDR3 contains 15 residues. The germline V gene encodes CDR1 MNHNY and CDR2 SVGAGI (reference sequence). The CDR3 bases are TGTGCCAGCAGGGATCTAGCGGGAGGGCCCCACGAGCAGTACTTC. This encodes CASRDLAGGPHEQYF.